This T cell receptor (beta chain) stems from a study of T cells in tuberculosis. For the study at large: IGRA-negative adolescents, IGRA-positive adolescents with latent tuberculosis and adults with active tuberculosis formed this South African cohort.

Trimming cost V 0 bases and J 10 bases; bases outside gene matches: 6. This CDR3 contains 13 residues. Germline assignment: CDR1 SGHDT and CDR2 YYEEEE. Clones were read by immunoSEQ multiplex PCR, and TCRdb kept only the in-frame ones, dropping some. In the table there are 25,000 to 35,000 clones, roughly 94% of which are singletons. What was sequenced was PBMCs. This chain links TRBV5-6 with TRBJ1-1; TRBD1 aligns across 7 bases. The TCR sequence derives from a donor aged 10-29 years with latent tuberculosis or without tuberculosis infection. Here the CDR3 reads CASSLVQGQRAFF. The CDR3, as DNA: TGTGCCAGCAGCTTGGTTCAGGGACAGCGAGCTTTCTTT.